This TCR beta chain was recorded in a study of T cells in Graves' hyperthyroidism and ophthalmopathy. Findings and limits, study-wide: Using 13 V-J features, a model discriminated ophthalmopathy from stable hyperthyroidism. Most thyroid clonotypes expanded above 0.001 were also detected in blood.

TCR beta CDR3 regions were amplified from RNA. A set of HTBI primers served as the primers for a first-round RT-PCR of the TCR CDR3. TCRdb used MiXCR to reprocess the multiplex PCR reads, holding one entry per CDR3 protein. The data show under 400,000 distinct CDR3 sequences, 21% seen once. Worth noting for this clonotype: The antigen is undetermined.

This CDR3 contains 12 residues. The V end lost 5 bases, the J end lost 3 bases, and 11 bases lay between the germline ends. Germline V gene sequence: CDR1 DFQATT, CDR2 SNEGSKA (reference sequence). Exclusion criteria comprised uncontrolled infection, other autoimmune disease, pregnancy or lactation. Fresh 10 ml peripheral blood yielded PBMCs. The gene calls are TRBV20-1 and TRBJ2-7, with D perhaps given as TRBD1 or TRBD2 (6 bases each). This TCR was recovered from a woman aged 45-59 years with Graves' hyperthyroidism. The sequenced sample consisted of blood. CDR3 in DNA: TGCAGTGCTGAACAGGGAGGCTACGAGCAGTACTTC. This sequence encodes CSAEQGGYEQYF.